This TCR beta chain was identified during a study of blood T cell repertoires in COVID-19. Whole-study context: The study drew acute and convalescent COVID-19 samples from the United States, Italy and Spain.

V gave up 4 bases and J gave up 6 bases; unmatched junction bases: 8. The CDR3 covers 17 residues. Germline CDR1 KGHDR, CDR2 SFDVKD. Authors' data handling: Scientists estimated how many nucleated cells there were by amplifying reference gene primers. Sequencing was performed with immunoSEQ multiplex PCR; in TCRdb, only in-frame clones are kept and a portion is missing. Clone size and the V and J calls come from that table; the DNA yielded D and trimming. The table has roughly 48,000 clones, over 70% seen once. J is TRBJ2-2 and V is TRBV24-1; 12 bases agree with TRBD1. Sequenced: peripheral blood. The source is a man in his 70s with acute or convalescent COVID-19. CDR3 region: CATSDHLGTGGPGELFF. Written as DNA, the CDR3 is TGTGCCACCAGTGACCACCTCGGGACAGGGGGCCCCGGGGAGCTGTTTTTT.